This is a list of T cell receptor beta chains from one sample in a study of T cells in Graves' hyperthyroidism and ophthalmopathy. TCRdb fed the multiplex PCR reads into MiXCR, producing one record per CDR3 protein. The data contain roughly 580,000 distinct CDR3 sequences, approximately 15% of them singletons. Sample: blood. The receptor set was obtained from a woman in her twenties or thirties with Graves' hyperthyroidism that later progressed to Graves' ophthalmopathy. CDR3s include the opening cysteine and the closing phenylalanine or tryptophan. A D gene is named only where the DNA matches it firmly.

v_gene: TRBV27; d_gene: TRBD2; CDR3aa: CASSPSSGGVFYEQYF
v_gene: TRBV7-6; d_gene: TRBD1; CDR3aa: CASSIGQGAGEQYF
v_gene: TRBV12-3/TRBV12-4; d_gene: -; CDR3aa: CASSFGHSLTGELFF
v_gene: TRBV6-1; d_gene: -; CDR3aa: CASSESMGAGANVLTF
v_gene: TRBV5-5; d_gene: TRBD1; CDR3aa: CASSQTGLPGYTF
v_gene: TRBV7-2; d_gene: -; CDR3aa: CASCASSQVGTVNTEAFF
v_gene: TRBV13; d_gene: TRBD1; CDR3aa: CASSAPGQGVYEQYF
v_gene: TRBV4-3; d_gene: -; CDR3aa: CASSQDRAVVFF
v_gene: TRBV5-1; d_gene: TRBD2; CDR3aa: CASLPIGGANTGELFF
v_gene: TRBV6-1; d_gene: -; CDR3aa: CASRDPTDYTEAFF
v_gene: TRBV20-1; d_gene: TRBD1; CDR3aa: CSAAQGAGSYEQYF
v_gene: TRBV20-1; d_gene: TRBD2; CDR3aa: CSGTSGTYEQYF
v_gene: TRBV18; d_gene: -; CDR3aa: CASSFGTNPQYGYTF
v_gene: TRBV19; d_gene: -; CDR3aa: CASSAGHRSGVGEQYF
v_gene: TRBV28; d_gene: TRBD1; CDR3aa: CASSLVGTLGQGFPTYEQYF
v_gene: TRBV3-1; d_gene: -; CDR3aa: CASSQARWGKNTGELFF
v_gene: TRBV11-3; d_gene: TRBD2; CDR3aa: CASSRAGGVETQYF
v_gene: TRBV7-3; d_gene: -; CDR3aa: CASSLAPTSSSYNEQFF
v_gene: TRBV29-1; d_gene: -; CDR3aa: CSVQVFEAFF
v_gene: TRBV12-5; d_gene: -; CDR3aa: CASGGPNHAEAFF